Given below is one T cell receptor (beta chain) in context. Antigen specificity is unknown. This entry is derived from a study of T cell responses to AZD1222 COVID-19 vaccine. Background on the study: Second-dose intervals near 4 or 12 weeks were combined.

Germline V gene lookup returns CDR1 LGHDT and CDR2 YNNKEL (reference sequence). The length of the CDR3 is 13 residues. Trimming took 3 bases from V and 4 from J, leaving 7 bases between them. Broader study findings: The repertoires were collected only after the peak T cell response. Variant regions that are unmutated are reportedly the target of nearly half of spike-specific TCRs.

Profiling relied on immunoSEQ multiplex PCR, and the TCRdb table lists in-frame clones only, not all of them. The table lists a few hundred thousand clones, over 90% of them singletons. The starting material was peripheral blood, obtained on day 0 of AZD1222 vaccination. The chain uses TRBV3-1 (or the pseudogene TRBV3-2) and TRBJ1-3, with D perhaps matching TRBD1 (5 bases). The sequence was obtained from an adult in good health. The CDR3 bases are TGTGCCAGCAGCCAGGGGGTAGGAAACACCATATATTTT. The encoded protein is CASSQGVGNTIYF.